The entry below gives a single T cell receptor beta chain sequence along with its context. Its antigen is not identified. The sample is drawn from a study of cytomegalovirus exposure and HLA in healthy donors. The study, taken as a whole, reports: Equally common other TCR beta chains were less clonally expanded than HLA-associated ones, a later analysis found.

Per germline, CDR1 KGHSH and CDR2 LQKENI. The CDR3 runs to 18 residues. The V gene end was trimmed by 6 bases and the J gene end by 6 bases; junction bases not matched to a gene: 16. The PCR contained 60 Vbeta and 13 Jbeta primers. Here immunoSEQ multiplex PCR was the method, and the copy in TCRdb shows in-frame clones only, minus some. Among under 200,000 clones listed, 65% to 90% were seen once. This chain uses TRBV18 with TRBJ2-1; TRBD1 agrees at 11 bases. Source material: PBMCs. The clonotype was recovered from a woman between 18 and 29 years old in good health and CMV-seronegative. CDR3 residues: CASSPYGFGQGATNEQFF. In DNA, the CDR3 is TGTGCCAGCTCCCCCTACGGTTTTGGACAGGGGGCGACCAATGAGCAGTTCTTC.